The 6 T cell receptor beta chains below come from one sample, sequenced in a study of CD8 T cells in ankylosing spondylitis. Each CDR3 protein gets one entry after TCRdb re-called the 5' RACE reads with MiXCR. The repertoire holds approximately 92,000 distinct CDR3 sequences, with 8.5% to 9% as singletons. The sample consisted of blood, either unsorted or a sorted T cell fraction (not recorded which). These receptors came from a male donor with ankylosing spondylitis or in good health (not recorded which).

There are a few counts of this clonotype. V and J are TRBV3-1 and TRBJ1-5; D is unresolved. Germline V gene lookup returns CDR1 LGHDT and CDR2 YNNKEL (reference sequence). Trimming removed 0 bases at V and 7 bases at J, with 7 bases between. The CDR3 extends over 13 amino acids. CDR3 loop: CASSQDRLQPQHF. The CDR3 DNA is TGTGCCAGCAGCCAAGATAGACTGCAGCCCCAGCATTTT.

This clonotype was observed many times. For the CDR3, the DNA is TGTGCCAGCAGTGGTGGGACAGCTCTACGATATAGCAATCAGCCCCAGCATTTT. It specifies CASSGGTALRYSNQPQHF. The rearrangement uses TRBV28 and TRBJ1-5, with 7 bases fitting TRBD1. In germline, CDR1 is MDHEN, CDR2 SYDVKM. V was clipped by 5 bases and J by 0 bases; unmatched bases: 13. This CDR3 has 18 residues.

This clonotype has ten or more counts. The chain links TRBV2 to TRBJ1-6; no definite D call. Germline V gene lookup returns CDR1 SNHLY and CDR2 FYNNEI. Trimming removed 7 bases at V and 6 bases at J, with 10 bases between. This CDR3 contains 13 residues. The CDR3 DNA is TGTGCCAGCATCCCGGGATCTAATTCACCCCTCCACTTT. Translating gives CASIPGSNSPLHF.

This clonotype was counted many times. V usage is TRBV9 and J usage is TRBJ1-5, with D uncertain. The CDR3 has 12 amino acids. Germline assignment: CDR1 SGDLS and CDR2 YYNGEE. Trimming cost V 4 bases and J 6 bases, with 8 bases left between them. This CDR3 is CASSPPAQPQHF. Written as DNA, the CDR3 is TGTGCCAGCAGCCCCCCGGCTCAGCCCCAGCATTTT.

This clonotype has a count of ten or more. The chain employs TRBV29-1 and TRBJ1-4; TRBD1 agrees at 7 bases. The CDR3 has 14 amino acids. Germline V lookup: CDR1 SQVTM, CDR2 ANQGSEA. After removal of 5 bases from V and 3 bases from J, the junction contained 6 bases not matched to a gene. The DNA for the CDR3 is TGCAGCGTTCAAGGGGGCGCCCCTAATGAAAAACTGTTTTTT. Protein sequence: CSVQGGAPNEKLFF.

This clonotype was found many times. The V call is TRBV28, the J call TRBJ2-5; 10 bases align to TRBD2. Germline V gene sequence: CDR1 MDHEN, CDR2 SYDVKM. V gave up 6 bases and J gave up 2 bases; unmatched junction bases: 9. The CDR3 loop spans 16 amino acids. The CDR3 bases are TGTGCCAGCAGCCATCCGGTAGCGGGGGGTCAAGAGACCCAGTACTTC. Encoded protein: CASSHPVAGGQETQYF. The entire variable domain, with the rest obtained from reference TRBV28 and TRBJ2-5, is as follows: DVKVTQSSRYLVKRTGEKVFLECVQDMDHENMFWYRQDPGLGLRLIYFSYDVKMKEKGDIPEGYSVSREKKERFSLILESASTNQTSMYLCASSHPVAGGQETQYFGPGTRLLVL.